The next 18 T cell receptor beta chains were all read from a single sample in a study of regulatory T cells in long-lasting Graves disease. The TCR beta library used iRepertoire HTBI primers with Arm-PCR amplification of CDR3. Each CDR3 protein is one row after TCRdb ran MiXCR on the multiplex PCR reads. The profile shows 530,000 or so distinct CDR3 sequences, approximately 15% of them singletons. The time point was: newly diagnosed GD, antithyroid drugs for less than 3 months. The TCR library was made from RNA that had been extracted from PBMCs in TRIzol. These sequences were also reported in another study, on T cells in Graves' hyperthyroidism and ophthalmopathy.

The sample in question was peripheral blood mononuclear cells (PBMCs), obtained at new diagnosis, from a patient treated with antithyroid drugs. These receptor sequences come from a man between 25 and 39 years old with Graves disease.

There are many counts of this clonotype. V is TRBV28 and J is TRBJ1-5; D not resolved. CDR3 size: 14 residues. V was trimmed by 6 bases and J by 2 bases, leaving 11 bases between them. The germline V gene encodes CDR1 MDHEN and CDR2 SYDVKM. CDR3 sequence (DNA): TGTGCCAGCAGCATGGGTTTAGGCAATCAGCCCCAGCATTTT. This gives the protein CASSMGLGNQPQHF.

There are many counts of this clonotype. This chain uses TRBV6-5 with TRBJ2-7, with D possibly being TRBD1 (6 bases). The V and J ends lost 0 bases and 2 bases respectively, with 14 bases between them. The CDR3 has 16 residues. CDR1 is MNHEY, CDR2 SVGAGI, per germline. In DNA, the CDR3 is TGTGCCAGCAGTTACTCAGAACAGGGTGTGGCCTACGAGCAGTACTTC. It encodes CASSYSEQGVAYEQYF.

This clonotype showed up many times. V is TRBV11-2 and J is TRBJ2-1; 7 nucleotides align to TRBD1. The J segment lost 8 bases and the V segment lost 3 bases, leaving 4 bases of the junction unmatched. The CDR3 totals 13 residues. The germline V gene has CDR1 SGHAT and CDR2 FQNNGV. The CDR3 is CASSFDRVDEQFF. CDR3 coding DNA: TGTGCCAGCAGCTTTGACAGGGTCGATGAGCAGTTCTTC.

This clonotype was detected many times. The rearrangement uses TRBV3-1 and TRBJ2-1; 7 positions match TRBD2. CDR1 and CDR2 from the germline V gene are LGHDT and YNNKEL (reference sequence). The CDR3 contains 16 residues. V lost 1 base to trimming and J lost 7 bases; unmatched junction nucleotides: 10. CDR3 residues: CASSQGYEGGRNEQFF. The CDR3 DNA is TGTGCCAGCAGCCAAGGATACGAGGGAGGGAGGAATGAGCAGTTCTTC.

This clonotype appeared many times. V gene TRBV19 combines with J gene TRBJ2-2; weak D call: TRBD1 (6 bases). V dropped 0 bases and J dropped 5 bases, with 16 bases sitting between them. The CDR3 runs to 17 residues. Germline V gene data show CDR1 as LNHDA and CDR2 as SQIVND (reference sequence). The CDR3 coding sequence is TGTGCCAGTAGTATAGATTCCTCCGGGACAAGTACCGGGGAGCTGTTTTTT. Translating it yields CASSIDSSGTSTGELFF.

Ten or more counts support this clonotype. This sequence joins TRBV27 and TRBJ2-5; no definite D call. V was clipped by 5 bases and J by 1 base, with 14 bases between them. Germline V gene sequence: CDR1 MNHEY, CDR2 SMNVEV (reference sequence). This CDR3 is built from 15 residues. In nucleotides, the CDR3 is TGTGCCAGCAGTCCAGGCTACTCCTTCCAAGAGACCCAGTACTTC. Amino acids: CASSPGYSFQETQYF.

The rearrangement links TRBV27 to TRBJ1-5; weak D call: TRBD1 (5 bases). Germline values: CDR1 MNHEY, CDR2 SMNVEV (reference sequence). Deletions cut 2 bases from V and 3 bases from J, with 8 bases between. CDR3 size: 14 residues. The CDR3 spells CASSLRGNNQPQHF. DNA for the CDR3: TGTGCCAGCAGTTTAAGGGGAAACAATCAGCCCCAGCATTTT.

This rearrangement joins TRBV6-1 to TRBJ1-1; D unclear. V was trimmed by 6 bases and J by 0 bases, leaving 11 bases between them. This CDR3 is built from 14 residues. Germline V CDR1 and CDR2: MNHNS, SASEGT. The CDR3 DNA follows: TGTGCCAGCAGCTCCGAGACGATGAACACTGAAGCTTTCTTT. Translated: CASSSETMNTEAFF.

The chain combines TRBV25-1 with TRBJ1-4, with 7 bases matching TRBD1. The CDR3 has 15 amino acids. Germline V gene sequence: CDR1 MGHDK, CDR2 SYGVNS. Trimming took 6 bases from V and 5 from J; bases not matched to a gene: 9. The CDR3 protein is CASRDNRGGNEKLFF. The DNA of the CDR3 is TGTGCCAGCAGGGACAACAGGGGAGGCAATGAAAAACTGTTTTTT.

This clonotype has a handful of counts. This chain links TRBV9 with TRBJ2-3; maybe TRBD2 (6 bases). Trimming pared 0 bases from V and 2 bases from J, leaving 16 bases between. Germline V gene lookup returns CDR1 SGDLS and CDR2 YYNGEE. The CDR3 has 17 residues. CDR3 sequence reads: CASSVEPQRASTDTQYF. As DNA, the CDR3 is TGTGCCAGCAGCGTAGAGCCCCAGCGGGCATCCACAGATACGCAGTATTTT.

This clonotype has a count of ten or more. The gene calls are TRBV20-1 and TRBJ2-1; D is unresolved. The CDR3 contains 11 residues. Germline loops: CDR1 DFQATT, CDR2 SNEGSKA (reference sequence). The CDR3 loop is CSIKLYNEQFF. CDR3 bases: TGCAGCATTAAGTTATACAATGAGCAGTTCTTC.

With regard to this clonotype: At one end the junction does not follow the germline gene, possibly because of a read error. The chain recombines TRBV10-2 with TRBJ2-7, with TRBD2 matching 8 bases. CDR3 length equals 15 residues. Germline assignment: CDR1 WSHSY and CDR2 SAAADI. The DNA of the CDR3 is TGCGCCGGCAGAGACAGCGGGAGAAGCTCCTACGAGCAGTACTTC. Encoded protein: CAGRDSGRSSYEQYF.

This clonotype showed up many times. The chain has TRBV2 and TRBJ1-1; D unresolved. V was clipped by 4 bases and J by 0 bases, with 12 bases between them. The CDR3 loop spans 15 amino acids. The germline V gene has CDR1 SNHLY and CDR2 FYNNEI. The CDR3 loop reads CASSARQILNTEAFF. CDR3 bases: TGTGCCAGCAGTGCGCGACAAATCTTGAACACTGAAGCTTTCTTT.

This clonotype was seen ten or more times. V gene TRBV12-5 combines with J gene TRBJ1-1; D might be TRBD1 (6 bases). Germline V lookup: CDR1 LGHNT, CDR2 FRNRAP. The germline V and J ends were trimmed by 8 bases and 2 bases, with 12 bases remaining between them. The CDR3 extends over 13 amino acids. In nucleotides, the CDR3 is TGTGCTAGTAGTAAAGGGGGAAACACTGAAGCTTTCTTT. This sequence encodes CASSKGGNTEAFF.

The chain employs TRBV7-2 and TRBJ2-5; 8 nucleotides agree with TRBD1. The CDR3 loop spans 16 amino acids. V dropped 1 base and J dropped 5; count of bases not matched to a gene: 9. Germline CDR1 is SGHTA and CDR2 is FQGNSA. CDR3 bases: TGTGCCAGCAGCTTAGGGATCCCAGGACAGGGCGAGACCCAGTACTTC. Residues: CASSLGIPGQGETQYF.

This clonotype has a count of ten or more. The rearrangement uses TRBV7-2 and TRBJ2-7, with 10 bases aligning to TRBD2. The trim removed 5 bases at V and 4 bases at J, leaving 8 bases unmatched. CDR1 is SGHTA, CDR2 FQGNSA, per germline. This CDR3 contains 15 residues. CDR3 protein: CASSTSGRVSYEQYF. The CDR3 DNA is TGTGCCAGCAGCACAAGCGGGAGGGTGTCATACGAGCAGTACTTC.

This clonotype was observed once. A read error may explain this, as a much larger clone is one base away. V is TRBV30 and J is TRBJ2-7; D is ambiguous. CDR3 length: 12 amino acids. Germline CDR1 and CDR2: GTSNPN and SVGIG (reference sequence). V lost 0 bases to trimming and J lost 3 bases, with 6 bases between them. The CDR3 DNA reads as TGTGCCTGGAGTGTAGGTTTCTACGAGCAGTACTTC. It encodes CAWSVGFYEQYF.

This clonotype was picked up a small number of times. The rearrangement joins TRBV7-9 to TRBJ2-7; D unclear. V was pared by 5 bases and J by 5 bases, with 10 bases between. Germline CDR1 SEHNR, CDR2 FQNEAQ (reference sequence). The CDR3 extends over 12 amino acids. CDR3 residues: CASSRPGDEQYF. CDR3 bases: TGTGCCAGCAGCCGACCAGGTGACGAGCAGTACTTC. The complete variable domain, with remaining parts taken from reference TRBV7-9 and TRBJ2-7, reads DTGVSQNPRHKITKRGQNVTFRCDPISEHNRLYWYRQTLGQGPEFLTYFQNEAQLEKSRLLSDRFSAERPKGSFSTLEIQRTEQGDSAMYLCASSRPGDEQYFGPGTRLTVT.